Listed here are 30 T cell receptor beta chains from one sample, sequenced in a study of OX40 agonist ivuxolimab in advanced cancers. Measured with immunoSEQ multiplex PCR; TCRdb has only the in-frame clones, and not every one. The table includes 87,000 or so clones, over 75% detected once. Sequencing was performed on CD4+ or CD8+ T cells sorted from blood, taken in a trial of the OX40 agonist ivuxolimab. These receptors originate from an adult with an advanced solid tumor such as melanoma, head and neck, liver or kidney cancer.

The CDR3 DNA sequence: TGTGCCAGCAGTTGGCAGAAGGCTACGCAGTATTTT. It translates to CASSWQKATQYF. The chain couples TRBV2 to TRBJ2-3; D unresolved. Germline-derived CDR1 and CDR2 are SNHLY and FYNNEI. The CDR3 has 12 residues. V was pared by 5 bases and J by 8 bases, with 11 bases between.

This sequence joins TRBV13 and TRBJ2-1, with 8 nucleotides matching TRBD1. This CDR3 is built from 16 residues. The trim removed 5 bases at V and 6 bases at J, leaving 12 bases unmatched. Germline lookup yields CDR1 PRHDT and CDR2 FYEKMQ (reference sequence). Here the CDR3 DNA reads TGTGCCAGCAGCCCTAATCCGGGACAGGCAGGCAATGAGCAGTTCTTC. Translation gives CASSPNPGQAGNEQFF.

The gene calls are TRBV5-1 and TRBJ2-2, with a possible D match to TRBD1 (5 bases). This CDR3 has 12 residues. Germline V gene lookup returns CDR1 SGHRS and CDR2 YFSETQ. V was pared by 4 bases and J by 8 bases, with 9 bases between. In DNA, the CDR3 is TGCGCCAGCAGCGCGGACAAGGGGGAGCTGTTTTTT. Translating gives CASSADKGELFF. Complete variable domain (other parts from reference TRBV5-1 and TRBJ2-2): KAGVTQTPRYLIKTRGQQVTLSCSPISGHRSVSWYQQTPGQGLQFLFEYFSETQRNKGNFPGRFSGRQFSNSRSEMNVSTLELGDSALYLCASSADKGELFFGEGSRLTVL.

The chain recombines TRBV4-1 with TRBJ2-3; D not resolved. The V end was cut by 0 bases, the J end by 1 base, with 8 bases between. This CDR3 contains 15 residues. Germline V gives CDR1 MGHRA, CDR2 YSYEKL. CDR3 sequence reads: CASSQDQSGTDTQYF. DNA for the CDR3: TGCGCCAGCAGCCAAGACCAGAGCGGCACAGATACGCAGTATTTT.

The chain employs TRBV5-5 and TRBJ2-7; 9 bases line up with TRBD1. CDR1 SGHKS and CDR2 YYEKEE come from the germline V gene (reference sequence). The CDR3 has 15 amino acids. V trimming: 4 bases; J trimming: 6 bases; junction bases outside the gene matches: 11. CDR3 loop: CASSRARGTGFEQYF. The CDR3 nucleotides read TGTGCCAGCAGCCGAGCCCGCGGGACAGGGTTCGAGCAGTACTTC.

V gene TRBV28 combines with J gene TRBJ2-7; a possible D gene is TRBD2 (5 bases). V was trimmed by 4 bases and J by 0 bases, leaving 10 bases between them. CDR3 length: 14 amino acids. Germline V gene sequence: CDR1 MDHEN, CDR2 SYDVKM. The CDR3 coding sequence is TGTGCCAGCAGTTCGACGGGGAGCTCCTACGAGCAGTACTTC. It yields the protein CASSSTGSSYEQYF.

This clone was seen a single time. This chain joins TRBV30 and TRBJ2-5; no clear D. The CDR3 length is 11 residues. The germline V gene encodes CDR1 GTSNPN and CDR2 SVGIG (reference sequence). The V end was cut by 1 base, the J end by 5 bases, with 5 bases between. CDR3 nucleotides: TGTGCCTGGAGTGGTAGGGAGACCCAGTACTTC. Its protein product is CAWSGRETQYF.

In nucleotides, the CDR3 is TGTGCCATCAGTGGGTATAGTAGCAACAATGAGCAGTTCTTC. It translates to CAISGYSSNNEQFF. The V and J genes are TRBV10-3 and TRBJ2-1; no definite D call. Germline CDR1 ENHRY, CDR2 SYGVKD. V was pared by 4 bases and J by 5 bases, with 12 bases between. This CDR3 region has 14 residues.

This rearrangement joins TRBV7-9 to TRBJ2-3; D remains unclear. V gave up 0 bases and J gave up 0 bases, with 7 bases separating them. The length of the CDR3 is 15 residues. In germline, CDR1 is SEHNR, CDR2 FQNEAQ (reference sequence). CDR3 nucleotide sequence: TGTGCCAGCAGCTTAGCTGGTCCTAGCACAGATACGCAGTATTTT. Encoded protein: CASSLAGPSTDTQYF.

This clone has just a few counts. This chain uses TRBV2 with TRBJ1-4; D is possibly TRBD1 (5 bases). Deletions cut 5 bases from V and 8 bases from J, with 9 bases between. This CDR3 has 12 residues. Germline values: CDR1 SNHLY, CDR2 FYNNEI. The CDR3 sequence is CASSLGAEKLFF. CDR3 DNA: TGTGCCAGCAGTTTAGGGGCCGAAAAACTGTTTTTT.

This clone appeared a single time. This chain connects TRBV28 to TRBJ1-1, with TRBD1 identical over 7 bases. This CDR3 comprises 13 residues. The trim removed 6 bases at V and 9 bases at J, leaving 10 bases unmatched. Germline V gene sequence: CDR1 MDHEN, CDR2 SYDVKM. CDR3 in DNA: TGTGCCAGCAGCCCAGTTGACAGGGATAAAGCTTTCTTT. It specifies CASSPVDRDKAFF. Complete variable domain (other parts from reference TRBV28 and TRBJ1-1): DVKVTQSSRYLVKRTGEKVFLECVQDMDHENMFWYRQDPGLGLRLIYFSYDVKMKEKGDIPEGYSVSREKKERFSLILESASTNQTSMYLCASSPVDRDKAFFGQGTRLTVV.

The rearrangement joins TRBV9 to TRBJ2-7, with a tentative D call TRBD1 (6 bases). Trimming took off 3 bases at V and 5 bases at J, with 18 bases between the two ends. The CDR3 length is 15 residues. From germline, CDR1 is SGDLS and CDR2 YYNGEE. CDR3 coding DNA: TGTGCCAGCAGCGAGACCCCACAGGGTACCCACGAGCAGTACTTC. It specifies CASSETPQGTHEQYF.

DNA of the CDR3: TGTGCCAGCAGCCTTCCGGACACCAACAATGAGCAGTTCTTC. The encoded protein is CASSLPDTNNEQFF. The chain couples TRBV11-2 to TRBJ2-1; D possibly corresponds to TRBD1 (5 bases). The CDR3 covers 14 residues. V dropped 5 bases and J dropped 5 bases, with 13 bases sitting between them. Per germline, CDR1 SGHAT and CDR2 FQNNGV.

The genes are TRBV14 and TRBJ2-1, with D maybe TRBD1 (6 bases). The CDR3 has 14 amino acids. V lost 5 bases and J 7 bases, leaving 15 bases between the germline ends. CDR1 is SGHDN and CDR2 is FVKESK in the germline V gene. CDR3 amino acids: CASSESQGGNEQFF. CDR3 bases: TGTGCCAGCAGCGAAAGTCAAGGGGGAAATGAGCAGTTCTTC. Variable domain in full (rest from reference TRBV14 and TRBJ2-1): EAGVTQFPSHSVIEKGQTVTLRCDPISGHDNLYWYRRVMGKEIKFLLHFVKESKQDESGMPNNRFLAERTGGTYSTLKVQPAELEDSGVYFCASSESQGGNEQFFGPGTRLTVL.

The chain employs TRBV9 and TRBJ1-2; D uncertain. The germline V and J ends were trimmed by 0 bases and 10 bases, with 7 bases remaining between them. The CDR3 spans 11 residues. Germline lookup yields CDR1 SGDLS and CDR2 YYNGEE. CDR3 nucleotides: TGTGCCAGCAGCGTAGGAGTAGACTACACCTTC. Translating gives CASSVGVDYTF. Combining the CDR3 with reference TRBV9 and TRBJ1-2 gives the whole variable domain DSGVTQTPKHLITATGQRVTLRCSPRSGDLSVYWYQQSLDQGLQFLIQYYNGEERAKGNILERFSAQQFPDLHSELNLSSLELGDSALYFCASSVGVDYTFGSGTRLTVV.

As for this clone: The junction departs from the called germline gene at one end, perhaps through a read error. V gene TRBV4-1 combines with J gene TRBJ2-1; maybe TRBD2 (5 bases). Germline-derived CDR1 and CDR2 are MGHRA and YSYEKL. CDR3 length: 15 amino acids. This CDR3 is CAGSQEGLGKDEQFF. CDR3 sequence (DNA): TGCGCCGGCAGCCAAGAGGGCTTGGGGAAGGATGAGCAGTTCTTC.

The chain has TRBV27 and TRBJ2-3, with 14 bases fitting TRBD2. Germline CDR1 reads MNHEY; CDR2 reads SMNVEV (reference sequence). CDR3 length equals 16 residues. The V and J ends lost 4 bases and 4 bases, in that order; junction bases with no gene match: 4. DNA of the CDR3: TGTGCCAGCAGTTCTCGACTAGCGGGAGGGCCAGATACGCAGTATTTT. Encoded protein: CASSSRLAGGPDTQYF.

This clone was picked up one time. The chain uses TRBV7-9 and TRBJ2-1, with 13 bases lining up with TRBD2. V was pared by 6 bases and J by 9 bases, with 8 bases of the junction left unmatched. The length of the CDR3 is 15 residues. In germline, CDR1 is SEHNR, CDR2 FQNEAQ (reference sequence). The CDR3 loop reads CASRGLAGVLGEQFF. The CDR3 DNA sequence: TGTGCCAGCAGAGGACTAGCGGGAGTACTAGGTGAGCAGTTCTTC.

The chain has TRBV7-9 and TRBJ1-4; D gene uncertain. Trimming took off 0 bases at V and 8 bases at J, with 7 bases between the two ends. The CDR3 covers 13 residues. CDR1 is SEHNR and CDR2 is FQNEAQ in the germline V gene (reference sequence). The CDR3 reads CASSLALAEKLFF. The CDR3 nucleotides read TGTGCCAGCAGCTTAGCTCTGGCAGAAAAACTGTTTTTT. Full variable domain (outside the CDR3, taken from reference TRBV7-9 and TRBJ1-4): DTGVSQNPRHKITKRGQNVTFRCDPISEHNRLYWYRQTLGQGPEFLTYFQNEAQLEKSRLLSDRFSAERPKGSFSTLEIQRTEQGDSAMYLCASSLALAEKLFFGSGTQLSVL.

This clone was observed a handful of times. The rearrangement uses TRBV19 and TRBJ2-1; 8 bases are a match to TRBD2. This CDR3 has 15 residues. With V trimmed by 7 bases and J by 4 bases, 9 bases remained unmatched. In germline, CDR1 is LNHDA, CDR2 SQIVND (reference sequence). The CDR3 nucleotides read TGTGCCAGTACCTTAACGAGCGGGAGTTACAATGAGCAGTTCTTC. This encodes CASTLTSGSYNEQFF.

The chain employs TRBV11-2 and TRBJ1-3; 10 nucleotides agree with TRBD1. This CDR3 has 18 residues. V gave up 5 bases and J gave up 0 bases; unmatched junction bases: 10. CDR1 SGHAT and CDR2 FQNNGV come from the germline V gene. CDR3 sequence: CASSKGGTGESSGNTIYF. CDR3 nucleotide sequence: TGTGCCAGCAGCAAAGGAGGGACAGGGGAAAGCTCTGGAAACACCATATATTTT.

V and J are TRBV6-6 and TRBJ2-2; a weak D match, TRBD2 (6 bases). Germline CDR1 reads MNHNY; CDR2 reads SVGAGI (reference sequence). The germline V and J ends were trimmed by 1 base and 10 bases, with 10 bases remaining between them. CDR3 size: 13 residues. The CDR3 nucleotides are TGTGCCAGCAGTTACTGGTCGGGGGAGGAGCTGTTTTTT. Its translation: CASSYWSGEELFF.

The V call is TRBV28, the J call TRBJ1-2, with D perhaps matching TRBD1 (6 bases). Germline assignment: CDR1 MDHEN and CDR2 SYDVKM. The CDR3 sequence is 13 residues long. V was pared by 8 bases and J by 6 bases, with 16 bases between. CDR3: CASVTGLGNGYTF. CDR3 nucleotide sequence: TGTGCCAGCGTCACAGGGTTGGGGAATGGCTACACCTTC.

The gene calls are TRBV27 and TRBJ2-3; D perhaps matches TRBD2 (5 bases). The CDR3 covers 17 residues. Trimming cost V 7 bases and J 4 bases, with 24 bases left between them. Germline V gives CDR1 MNHEY, CDR2 SMNVEV (reference sequence). The CDR3 DNA is TGTGCCAGCAATCCCGAACGGGGTCTGAAGTCCCCAGATACGCAGTATTTT. It encodes CASNPERGLKSPDTQYF.

V and J are TRBV5-6 and TRBJ2-7, with TRBD2 matching over 8 bases. This CDR3 region has 13 residues. The trim removed 5 bases at V and 3 bases at J, leaving 4 bases unmatched. Germline loops: CDR1 SGHDT, CDR2 YYEEEE. In DNA, the CDR3 is TGTGCCAGCAGACAAAGCGGGAGCTACGAGCAGTACTTC. Translating it yields CASRQSGSYEQYF.

The chain recombines TRBV2 with TRBJ1-1; weak D call: TRBD1 (5 bases). Germline CDR1 and CDR2: SNHLY and FYNNEI. The CDR3 totals 14 residues. The ends were cut back, 1 base at V and 6 bases at J, with 12 bases in the middle. CDR3 in amino acids: CASSEGQNRPEAFF. The CDR3 bases are TGTGCCAGCAGTGAAGGTCAGAACAGGCCTGAAGCTTTCTTT.

The chain carries TRBV13 and TRBJ2-5; D is possibly TRBD2 (7 bases). Germline V gene lookup returns CDR1 PRHDT and CDR2 FYEKMQ (reference sequence). Trimming stripped 3 bases from V and 4 bases from J, with 18 bases between. The CDR3 totals 16 residues. The CDR3: CASSFSSGTSTETQYF. The CDR3 DNA is TGTGCCAGCAGCTTTTCCAGCGGGACATCAACAGAGACCCAGTACTTC.

V gene TRBV6-5 combines with J gene TRBJ1-5, with D perhaps TRBD1 (5 bases). V lost 10 bases and J 0 bases, leaving 10 bases between the germline ends. CDR3 length equals 13 residues. Germline CDR1 and CDR2: MNHEY and SVGAGI. The CDR3: CATREYSNQPQHF. The DNA for the CDR3 is TGTGCCACCAGGGAGTATAGCAATCAGCCCCAGCATTTT.

This clone was observed once. The genes are TRBV30 and TRBJ2-1; no reliable D call. CDR3 length equals 13 residues. The germline CDR1 and CDR2 sequences are GTSNPN and SVGIG (reference sequence). V shed 0 bases and J shed 8 bases, with 11 bases lying between them. The CDR3 region has the DNA TGTGCCTGGAGTGTCCTAGGATTCTATGAGCAGTTCTTC. Its translation: CAWSVLGFYEQFF.

This clone appeared once. The chain has TRBV5-1 and TRBJ2-2; 9 nucleotides agree with TRBD1. With 0 bases clipped from V and 4 bases from J, the junction kept 1 base outside the gene matches. The CDR3 has 15 amino acids. Germline V gives CDR1 SGHRS, CDR2 YFSETQ. This CDR3 is CASSLVDRGTGELFF. CDR3 in DNA: TGCGCCAGCAGCTTGGTGGACAGGGGCACCGGGGAGCTGTTTTTT. Drawing the rest from reference TRBV5-1 and TRBJ2-2, the complete variable domain is KAGVTQTPRYLIKTRGQQVTLSCSPISGHRSVSWYQQTPGQGLQFLFEYFSETQRNKGNFPGRFSGRQFSNSRSEMNVSTLELGDSALYLCASSLVDRGTGELFFGEGSRLTVL.